A selection of T cell receptor beta chains follows, all from one sample in a study of T-cell reconstitution after alpha-beta-depleted transplantation in children. TCRdb ran MiXCR on the PCR reads and lists one entry per CDR3 protein. This table holds some 200,000 distinct CDR3 sequences, roughly 9% found once. Sequences were derived from PBMCs from the stem cell graft donor, sampled from the stem cell graft. The receptors stem from a human donor who donated a stem cell graft to a child with acute lymphoblastic leukemia. Both conserved end residues are part of each CDR3. D genes are given only for firm matches. A row's size may be missing; if present it is once, few, many or a size class.

D: -
V: TRBV23-1
size: few
J: TRBJ2-5
CDR3: CASSQLIFLGQETQYF
DNA: TGCGCCAGCAGTCAACTTATATTTTTAGGCCAAGAGACCCAGTACTTC

D: TRBD1
V: TRBV7-2
size: many
J: TRBJ1-2
CDR3: CASSLGQSYGYTF
DNA: TGTGCCAGCAGCTTGGGACAGAGCTATGGCTACACCTTC

D: -
V: TRBV12-3/TRBV12-4
size: many
J: TRBJ1-2
CDR3: CASSLRPGRYGYTF
DNA: TGTGCCAGCAGTTTAAGACCAGGGCGCTATGGCTACACCTTC

D: -
V: TRBV28
size: few
J: TRBJ2-1
CDR3: CASGTVSYNEQFF
DNA: TGTGCCAGCGGGACGGTCTCCTACAATGAGCAGTTCTTC

D: TRBD2
V: TRBV20-1
size: many
J: TRBJ2-1
CDR3: CSAETSGVGNEQFF
DNA: TGCAGTGCTGAAACTAGCGGGGTCGGCAATGAGCAGTTCTTC

D: -
V: TRBV20-1
size: many
J: TRBJ2-5
CDR3: CSASGVAGEAETQYF
DNA: TGCAGTGCTAGTGGTGTGGCAGGGGAGGCAGAGACCCAGTACTTC

D: -
V: TRBV19
size: -
J: TRBJ1-1
CDR3: CASSIGAEGTEAFF
DNA: TGTGCCAGTAGTATTGGTGCGGAGGGCACTGAAGCTTTCTTT

D: TRBD1
V: TRBV6-5
size: few
J: TRBJ1-1
CDR3: CASSYMGQDLNTEAFF
DNA: TGTGCCAGCAGTTACATGGGACAGGACCTGAACACTGAAGCTTTCTTT

D: -
V: TRBV6-5
size: many
J: TRBJ1-4
CDR3: CASSYSGGADNEKLFF
DNA: TGTGCCAGCAGTTACTCTGGGGGGGCAGACAATGAAAAACTGTTTTTT

D: TRBD2
V: TRBV7-7
size: -
J: TRBJ2-3
CDR3: CASSLGLAGGLDTQYF
DNA: TGTGCCAGCAGCTTAGGCCTAGCGGGGGGTTTAGATACGCAGTATTTT

D: TRBD2
V: TRBV2
size: few
J: TRBJ2-7
CDR3: CASKLGTTYYEQYF
DNA: TGTGCCAGCAAACTGGGGACTACCTACTACGAGCAGTACTTC

D: -
V: TRBV18
size: -
J: TRBJ1-4
CDR3: CASSPRQDGNEKLFF
DNA: TGTGCCAGCTCTCCTAGACAGGATGGGAATGAAAAACTGTTTTTT

D: -
V: TRBV12-3/TRBV12-4
size: many
J: TRBJ2-1
CDR3: CASSFGGSTSYNEQFF
DNA: TGTGCCAGCAGTTTTGGAGGGTCTACCTCCTACAATGAGCAGTTCTTC

D: TRBD1
V: TRBV4-2
size: -
J: TRBJ1-1
CDR3: CASSPSRDRNHRFMNTEAFF
DNA: TGTGCCAGCAGCCCGTCCCGGGACAGGAACCATAGGTTCATGAACACTGAAGCTTTCTTT

D: TRBD2
V: TRBV4-2
size: few
J: TRBJ2-2
CDR3: CASSQGASGGAEGLFF
DNA: TGTGCCAGCAGCCAAGGAGCTAGCGGGGGGGCTGAGGGGCTGTTTTTT

D: -
V: TRBV6-1
size: -
J: TRBJ1-6
CDR3: CASCLQGGYNSPLHF
DNA: TGTGCCAGCTGTCTCCAGGGAGGCTATAATTCACCCCTCCACTTT

D: -
V: TRBV7-2
size: -
J: TRBJ1-1
CDR3: CASSIEGNTEAFF
DNA: TGTGCCAGCAGCATTGAGGGGAACACTGAAGCTTTCTTT

D: -
V: TRBV5-1
size: many
J: TRBJ2-1
CDR3: CASRSGSGDYNEQFF
DNA: TGCGCCAGCAGGTCCGGGTCAGGGGATTACAATGAGCAGTTCTTC

D: TRBD1
V: TRBV10-3
size: many
J: TRBJ1-2
CDR3: CAISEQGAASYGYTF
DNA: TGTGCCATCAGTGAACAGGGGGCGGCTAGCTATGGCTACACCTTC

D: -
V: TRBV6-1
size: few
J: TRBJ1-2
CDR3: CASSPGPQGYSYTF
DNA: TGTGCCAGCAGTCCTGGCCCGCAGGGCTATAGCTACACCTTC

D: -
V: TRBV11-2
size: -
J: TRBJ1-1
CDR3: CASSLGRNPEAFF
DNA: TGTGCCAGCAGCTTAGGACGGAACCCTGAAGCTTTCTTT

D: TRBD1
V: TRBV5-1
size: many
J: TRBJ1-1
CDR3: CASSPGQGRVNTEAFF
DNA: TGCGCCAGCAGCCCTGGACAGGGTAGGGTGAACACTGAAGCTTTCTTT

D: -
V: TRBV20-1
size: many
J: TRBJ2-7
CDR3: CSARTPGEQYF
DNA: TGCAGTGCTAGAACTCCGGGCGAGCAGTACTTC

D: -
V: TRBV20-1
size: few
J: TRBJ1-2
CDR3: CSARILGNYTF
DNA: TGCAGTGCTAGAATCCTAGGTAACTACACCTTC

D: -
V: TRBV5-1
size: -
J: TRBJ1-2
CDR3: CASSLDSDYGYTF
DNA: TGCGCCAGCAGCCTAGACAGTGACTATGGCTACACCTTC

D: TRBD1
V: TRBV5-1
size: -
J: TRBJ1-4
CDR3: CASSLLDRGEEKLFF
DNA: TGCGCCAGCAGCTTGTTGGACAGGGGCGAGGAAAAACTGTTTTTT

D: -
V: TRBV6-4
size: many
J: TRBJ2-3
CDR3: CASSDRGTDTQYF
DNA: TGTGCCAGCAGTGACAGGGGCACAGATACGCAGTATTTT

D: -
V: TRBV4-3
size: many
J: TRBJ1-6
CDR3: CASSQDLTGTWPLHF
DNA: TGCGCCAGCAGCCAAGATCTCACAGGGACGTGGCCCCTCCACTTT

D: -
V: TRBV27
size: many
J: TRBJ2-1
CDR3: CASTPMTSYNEQFF
DNA: TGTGCCAGCACCCCAATGACAAGCTACAATGAGCAGTTCTTC

D: -
V: TRBV7-8
size: -
J: TRBJ2-7
CDR3: CASSLGHRNYEQYF
DNA: TGTGCCAGCAGCTTAGGGCACAGGAACTACGAGCAGTACTTC

D: -
V: TRBV14
size: few
J: TRBJ2-7
CDR3: CASSWRRSEQYF
DNA: TGTGCCAGCAGCTGGAGAAGGAGCGAGCAGTACTTC

D: -
V: TRBV5-1
size: many
J: TRBJ1-1
CDR3: CASTQTAGDPGTEAFF
DNA: TGCGCCAGCACCCAAACCGCAGGGGACCCGGGCACTGAAGCTTTCTTT

D: TRBD2
V: TRBV12-3/TRBV12-4
size: many
J: TRBJ2-5
CDR3: CASSGGERGVIETQYF
DNA: TGTGCCAGCAGCGGAGGGGAGCGGGGGGTTATTGAGACCCAGTACTTC

D: -
V: TRBV29-1
size: -
J: TRBJ1-2
CDR3: CSVVTGLEGYTF
DNA: TGCAGCGTTGTTACAGGGTTAGAGGGCTACACCTTC

D: TRBD1
V: TRBV6-5
size: few
J: TRBJ1-2
CDR3: CASSLSPGTGINYGYTF
DNA: TGTGCCAGCAGTTTATCTCCCGGGACAGGGATTAACTATGGCTACACCTTC

D: -
V: TRBV6-4
size: many
J: TRBJ2-3
CDR3: CASSLRLYTDTQYF
DNA: TGTGCCAGCAGTCTACGACTATACACAGATACGCAGTATTTT

D: -
V: TRBV5-1
size: many
J: TRBJ1-1
CDR3: CASTPSVLQGFTMNTEAFF
DNA: TGCGCCAGCACCCCTTCTGTACTTCAGGGATTTACTATGAACACTGAAGCTTTCTTT

D: -
V: TRBV7-9
size: -
J: TRBJ1-4
CDR3: CASSLRDFNEKLFF
DNA: TGTGCCAGCAGCCTACGGGACTTTAATGAAAAACTGTTTTTT

D: TRBD1
V: TRBV27
size: few
J: TRBJ2-4
CDR3: CASRPIRGQGLAKNIQYF
DNA: TGTGCCAGCAGGCCAATTAGGGGACAGGGTCTAGCCAAAAACATTCAGTACTTC

D: TRBD1
V: TRBV5-1
size: many
J: TRBJ1-1
CDR3: CASSFRTGEGTEAFF
DNA: TGCGCCAGCAGCTTCAGGACAGGGGAGGGGACTGAAGCTTTCTTT

D: -
V: TRBV20-1
size: many
J: TRBJ1-1
CDR3: CSAPTDTEAFF
DNA: TGCAGTGCCCCAACAGACACTGAAGCTTTCTTT